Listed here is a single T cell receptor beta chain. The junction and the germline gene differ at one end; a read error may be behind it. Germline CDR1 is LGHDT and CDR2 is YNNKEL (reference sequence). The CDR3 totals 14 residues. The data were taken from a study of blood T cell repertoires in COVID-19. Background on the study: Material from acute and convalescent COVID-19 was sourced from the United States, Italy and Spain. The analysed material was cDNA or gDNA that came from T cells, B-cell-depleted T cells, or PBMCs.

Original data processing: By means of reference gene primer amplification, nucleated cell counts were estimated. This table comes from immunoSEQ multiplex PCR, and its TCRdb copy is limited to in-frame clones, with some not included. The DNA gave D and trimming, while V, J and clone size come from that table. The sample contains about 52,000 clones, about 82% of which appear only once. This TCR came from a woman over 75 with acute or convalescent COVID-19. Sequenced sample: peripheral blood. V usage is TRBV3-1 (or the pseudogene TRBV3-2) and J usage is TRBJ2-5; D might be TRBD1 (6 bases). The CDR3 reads CASGQGHNQETQYF. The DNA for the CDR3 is TGTGCCAGCGGCCAGGGGCACAACCAAGAGACCCAGTACTTC.